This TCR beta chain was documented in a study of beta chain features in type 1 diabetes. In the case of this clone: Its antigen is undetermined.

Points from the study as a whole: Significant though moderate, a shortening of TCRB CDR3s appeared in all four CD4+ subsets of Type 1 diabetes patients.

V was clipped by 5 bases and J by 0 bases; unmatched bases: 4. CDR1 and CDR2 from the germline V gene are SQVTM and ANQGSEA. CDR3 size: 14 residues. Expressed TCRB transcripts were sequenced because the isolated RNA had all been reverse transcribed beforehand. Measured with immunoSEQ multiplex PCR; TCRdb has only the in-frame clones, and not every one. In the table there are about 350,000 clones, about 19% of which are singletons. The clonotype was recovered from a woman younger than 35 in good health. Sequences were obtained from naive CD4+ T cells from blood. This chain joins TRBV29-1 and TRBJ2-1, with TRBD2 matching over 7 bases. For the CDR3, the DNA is TGCAGCGTTAAAGGCGGGAGCTCCTACAATGAGCAGTTCTTC. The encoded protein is CSVKGGSSYNEQFF.